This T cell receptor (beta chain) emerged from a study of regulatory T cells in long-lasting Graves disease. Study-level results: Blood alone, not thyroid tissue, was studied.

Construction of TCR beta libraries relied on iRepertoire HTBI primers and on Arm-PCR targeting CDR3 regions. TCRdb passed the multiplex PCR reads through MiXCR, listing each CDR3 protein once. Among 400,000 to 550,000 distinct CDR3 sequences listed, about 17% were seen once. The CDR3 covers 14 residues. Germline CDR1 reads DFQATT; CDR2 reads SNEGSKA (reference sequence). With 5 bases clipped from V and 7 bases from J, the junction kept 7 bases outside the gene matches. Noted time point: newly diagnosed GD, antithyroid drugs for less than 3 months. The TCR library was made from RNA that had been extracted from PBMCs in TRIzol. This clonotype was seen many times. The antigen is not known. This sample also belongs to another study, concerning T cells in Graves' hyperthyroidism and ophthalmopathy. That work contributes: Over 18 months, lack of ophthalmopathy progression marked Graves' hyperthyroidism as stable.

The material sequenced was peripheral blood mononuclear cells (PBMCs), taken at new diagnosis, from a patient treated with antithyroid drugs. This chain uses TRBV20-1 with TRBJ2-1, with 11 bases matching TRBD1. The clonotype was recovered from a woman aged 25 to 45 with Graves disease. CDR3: CSAPGTGGWNEQFF. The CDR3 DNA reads TGCAGTGCTCCCGGGACAGGGGGTTGGAATGAGCAGTTCTTC.